These 2 T cell receptor beta chains originate from one sample sequenced in a study of shared clonotypes between healthy human individuals. Sequencing used immunoSEQ multiplex PCR; TCRdb keeps in-frame clones, though not all of them. This table holds over 1.4 million clones, roughly 96% found once. Sequencing used naive CD4+ T cells sorted from blood. Indicated subset: CD45RA+ positively selected. Every receptor here comes from a man younger than 45 in good health.

This chain joins TRBV27 and TRBJ1-2, with 7 positions matching TRBD1. The ends lost 5 bases at V and 8 bases at J; junction bases unmatched: 14. This CDR3 is built from 15 residues. Looked up from germline, CDR1 is MNHEY and CDR2 is SMNVEV (reference sequence). The CDR3 region is CASSRIQGTAYGYTF. In nucleotides, the CDR3 is TGTGCCAGCAGTCGAATACAGGGGACCGCTTACGGCTACACCTTC.

This rearrangement joins TRBV6-1 to TRBJ2-1; possible D gene TRBD2, 6 bases. Germline CDR1 MNHNS, CDR2 SASEGT. The CDR3 is 14 residues long. Trimming pared 5 bases from V and 5 bases from J, leaving 13 bases between. CDR3 in DNA: TGTGCCAGCAGTCCCAGGAGGGGCGACAATGAGCAGTTCTTC. Its protein product is CASSPRRGDNEQFF.